These 22 T cell receptor beta chains originate from one sample sequenced in a study of CD8+CD57+ T cells in acquired aplastic anemia. Profiles of TCR beta VDJ and CDR3 were generated from a genomic DNA template. One entry per CDR3 protein, called by TCRdb with MiXCR from the reads. Of around 140,000 distinct CDR3 sequences listed, less than 45% are singletons. Sequencing was performed on sorted CD4+, CD8+, or CD8+CD57+ T cells (not recorded which) from PBMCs. These receptor sequences come from a human donor in good health, serving as a control.

The chain has TRBV20-1 and TRBJ2-7; TRBD2 matches 11 bases. The CDR3 loop spans 17 amino acids. Trimming cost V 4 bases and J 2 bases; bases outside gene matches: 13. Per germline, CDR1 DFQATT and CDR2 SNEGSKA (reference sequence). CDR3 coding DNA: TGCAGTGCTACGGATAGCGGGAGGGCCATATCAGCCTACGAGCAGTACGTC. It encodes CSATDSGRAISAYEQYV.

With respect to this clonotype: It may be a read error: a sequence one base away is much more abundant. The V call is TRBV6-1, the J call TRBJ2-5; 7 positions match TRBD2. Germline V gene sequence: CDR1 MNHNS, CDR2 SASEGT. V lost 6 bases to trimming and J lost 5 bases; unmatched junction nucleotides: 9. There are 14 residues in the CDR3. The CDR3 spells CASSPNAGGETQYF. CDR3 bases: TGTGCCAGCAGCCCCAACGCCGGGGGGGAGACCCAGTACTTC.

The chain uses TRBV20-1 and TRBJ1-4; 10 bases align to TRBD1. The V segment lost 5 bases and the J segment 6 bases; nucleotides outside the gene matches: 6. Germline values: CDR1 DFQATT, CDR2 SNEGSKA (reference sequence). The length of the CDR3 is 14 residues. The CDR3: CSALRGTGDEKLFF. The CDR3 DNA is TGCAGTGCTCTCCGAGGGACAGGGGATGAAAAACTGTTTTTT.

On this clonotype itself: Likely a read error: the CDR3 ends without its conserved phenylalanine or tryptophan. The CDR3 DNA reads as TGTGCCAGCAGCCTGACAGGTTCTTCCTACGAGCAGTACTCC. Translation gives CASSLTGSSYEQYS. V gene TRBV6-1 combines with J gene TRBJ2-7, with TRBD1 as a possible D gene (6 bases). Trimming left V 6 bases short and J 1 base short, with 13 bases between. This CDR3 comprises 14 residues. Germline lookup yields CDR1 MNHNS and CDR2 SASEGT.

This clonotype occurred many times. The CDR3 is CASLPLICYTF. CDR3 nucleotides: TGTGCCAGCCTGCCCCTCATCTGCTACACCTTC. This chain joins TRBV19 and TRBJ1-2; D is ambiguous. The CDR3 extends over 11 amino acids. Trimming removed 9 bases from V and 9 bases from J, with 14 bases in between. In germline, CDR1 is LNHDA, CDR2 SQIVND (reference sequence).

For this clonotype: A single base separates this from a much larger clone, so it may be a read error. J is TRBJ1-3 and V is TRBV6-5; D unclear. The CDR3 sequence is 14 residues long. CDR1 is MNHEY and CDR2 is SVGAGI in the germline V gene. CDR3 coding DNA: TGTGCCAGCAGTTCCTCGTGGAGCGGAAACACCATATGTTTT. This sequence encodes CASSSSWSGNTICF.

The J gene is TRBJ2-1, the V gene TRBV7-2; D remains ambiguous. The CDR3 length is 10 residues. The V and J ends lost 1 base and 13 bases respectively, with 5 bases between them. Germline V gene sequence: CDR1 SGHTA, CDR2 FQGNSA. The CDR3 sequence: CASSLGGQFF. DNA of the CDR3: TGTGCCAGCAGCTTAGGGGGTCAGTTCTTC.

This clonotype was observed many times. The DNA for the CDR3 is TGCAGTGCTAGATTCCCGAGAAGCTCCTACGAGCAGTACTTC. Protein product: CSARFPRSSYEQYF. This rearrangement joins TRBV20-1 to TRBJ2-7; no firm D call. The CDR3 sequence is 14 residues long. Trimming took 2 bases from V and 0 from J, leaving 11 bases between them. Germline CDR1 is DFQATT and CDR2 is SNEGSKA (reference sequence).

This clonotype was observed at least ten times. The chain carries TRBV5-6 and TRBJ1-1, with unresolved D. Germline lookup yields CDR1 SGHDT and CDR2 YYEEEE. V shed 4 bases and J shed 2 bases, with 9 bases lying between them. This CDR3 region has 13 residues. CDR3 loop: CASSPRTNTEAFF. CDR3 in DNA: TGTGCCAGCAGCCCCAGGACCAACACTGAAGCTTTCTTT.

The chain combines TRBV4-1 with TRBJ2-7; 9 bases map to TRBD1. After removal of 0 bases from V and 4 bases from J, the junction contained 4 bases not matched to a gene. The length of the CDR3 is 15 residues. Germline CDR1 reads MGHRA; CDR2 reads YSYEKL. The CDR3, as DNA: TGCGCCAGCAGCCAAGACACAGACAGGGGGTACGAGCAGTACTTC. It codes for CASSQDTDRGYEQYF.

As for this clonotype: Being one base from a much bigger clone, this may be a read error. The V and J genes are TRBV28 and TRBJ1-4; possible D gene TRBD1, 5 bases. The V and J ends lost 7 bases and 5 bases respectively, with 17 bases between them. Germline lookup yields CDR1 MDHEN and CDR2 SYDVKM. The CDR3 contains 15 residues. This chain's CDR3 is CASNFSGDPNEKLFF. The CDR3 DNA reads as TGTGCCAGCAATTTTTCCGGGGACCCGAATGAAAAACTGTTTTTT.

This clonotype was seen at least ten times. The chain is built from TRBV2 and TRBJ1-1; D gene ambiguous. V dropped 3 bases and J dropped 7 bases, with 15 bases sitting between them. The CDR3 sequence is 14 residues long. Per the germline V gene, CDR1 is SNHLY and CDR2 is FYNNEI. CDR3 residues: CASSDSLGAVEAFF. CDR3 DNA sequence: TGTGCCAGCAGTGACTCGCTGGGCGCGGTTGAAGCTTTCTTT. The full variable domain, rest sourced from reference TRBV2 and TRBJ1-1, is EPEVTQTPSHQVTQMGQEVILRCVPISNHLYFYWYRQILGQKVEFLVSFYNNEISEKSEIFDDQFSVERPDGSNFTLKIRSTKLEDSAMYFCASSDSLGAVEAFFGQGTRLTVV.

CDR3 residues: CATDITGGGPSGYTF. The CDR3 nucleotides are TGTGCCACCGATATTACAGGGGGGGGTCCTTCCGGCTACACCTTC. The chain employs TRBV10-3 and TRBJ1-2; TRBD1 matches 8 bases. With V trimmed by 10 bases and J by 8 bases, 18 bases remained unmatched. The CDR3 contains 15 residues. Germline V gives CDR1 ENHRY, CDR2 SYGVKD.

This clonotype has at least ten counts. The rearrangement links TRBV6-1 to TRBJ2-7, with D possibly TRBD1 on 6 matching bases. CDR3 length: 14 residues. Deletions cut 6 bases from V and 4 bases from J, with 16 bases between. In germline, CDR1 is MNHNS, CDR2 SASEGT. The CDR3 loop reads CASRTGRSGYEQYF. CDR3 nucleotide sequence: TGTGCCAGCAGGACAGGAAGGTCGGGGTACGAGCAGTACTTC.

This clonotype was recorded many times. This chain links TRBV20-1 with TRBJ1-1, with a tentative D call TRBD1 (5 bases). Trimming took 3 bases from V and 1 from J, leaving 15 bases between them. CDR3 length: 15 amino acids. Germline V gene lookup returns CDR1 DFQATT and CDR2 SNEGSKA (reference sequence). CDR3 in amino acids: CSARDKGLPNTEAFF. The CDR3 nucleotides read TGCAGTGCTAGGGATAAGGGACTGCCGAACACTGAAGCTTTCTTT.

The genes are TRBV15 and TRBJ1-2; no firm D call. Germline V lookup: CDR1 LNHNV, CDR2 YYDKDF (reference sequence). V was trimmed by 1 base and J by 7 bases, leaving 19 bases between them. CDR3 size: 16 residues. The CDR3: CATSRVSPGSNVGYTF. The DNA for the CDR3 is TGTGCCACCAGCAGAGTATCTCCGGGCAGTAACGTTGGCTACACCTTC.

Concerning this clonotype: Sequence at one end of the junction differs from germline and may be a read error. The chain recombines TRBV10-3 with TRBJ2-3, with D hard to call. Germline CDR1 and CDR2: ENHRY and SYGVKD. The CDR3 spans 14 residues. CDR3 residues: CASSESTGADTQYF. DNA for the CDR3: TGTGCCAGCAGTGAGTCTACCGGCGCAGATACGCAGTATTTT.

This clonotype was found many times. This chain connects TRBV7-2 to TRBJ1-6; the D gene is possibly TRBD1 (5 bases). Trimming left V 5 bases short and J 11 bases short, with 13 bases between. Germline V gene sequence: CDR1 SGHTA, CDR2 FQGNSA. The CDR3 loop spans 13 amino acids. CDR3 nucleotides: TGTGCCAGCAGCGGGGCCGGGTATACACCCCTCCACTTT. This translates into CASSGAGYTPLHF.

On this clonotype: A junction boundary mismatches the germline segment, possibly from a read error. The chain has TRBV10-3 and TRBJ1-3; tentative D call: TRBD1 (5 bases). The germline V gene has CDR1 ENHRY and CDR2 SYGVKD. CDR3 length equals 14 residues. CDR3 loop: CATKTDFSGNTICF. CDR3 nucleotides: TGTGCCACAAAGACAGACTTTTCTGGAAACACCATATGTTTT.

This clonotype was detected once. The chain recombines TRBV9 with TRBJ1-3; no clear D gene. This CDR3 comprises 13 residues. Trimming stripped 3 bases from V and 11 bases from J, with 15 bases between. Germline V gene lookup returns CDR1 SGDLS and CDR2 YYNGEE. CDR3 nucleotide sequence: TGTGCCAGCAGCGGAGACTGGAAAGATGCCATATATTTT. Its protein product is CASSGDWKDAIYF.

This clonotype has a count of ten or more. V usage is TRBV6-2 or TRBV6-3 and J usage is TRBJ1-6, with 7 nucleotides matching TRBD1. V shed 2 bases, J shed 6 bases, and the junction held 4 bases outside the gene matches. Germline V lookup: CDR1 MNHEY, CDR2 SVGEGT. The length of the CDR3 is 15 residues. This CDR3 reads CASSYPGQINSPLHF. The CDR3 coding sequence is TGTGCCAGCAGTTACCCGGGACAGATTAATTCACCCCTCCACTTT.

This clonotype was seen many times. The rearrangement links TRBV3-1 to TRBJ2-6, with TRBD1 identical over 9 bases. Trimming at V came to 2 bases and at J to 0 bases, leaving 5 bases not matched to a gene. CDR1 is LGHDT and CDR2 is YNNKEL in the germline V gene (reference sequence). The CDR3 is made up of 18 amino acids. CDR3 residues: CASSQRTGAFSGANVLTF. In DNA, the CDR3 is TGTGCCAGCAGCCAAAGGACAGGGGCGTTCTCTGGGGCCAACGTCCTGACTTTC.